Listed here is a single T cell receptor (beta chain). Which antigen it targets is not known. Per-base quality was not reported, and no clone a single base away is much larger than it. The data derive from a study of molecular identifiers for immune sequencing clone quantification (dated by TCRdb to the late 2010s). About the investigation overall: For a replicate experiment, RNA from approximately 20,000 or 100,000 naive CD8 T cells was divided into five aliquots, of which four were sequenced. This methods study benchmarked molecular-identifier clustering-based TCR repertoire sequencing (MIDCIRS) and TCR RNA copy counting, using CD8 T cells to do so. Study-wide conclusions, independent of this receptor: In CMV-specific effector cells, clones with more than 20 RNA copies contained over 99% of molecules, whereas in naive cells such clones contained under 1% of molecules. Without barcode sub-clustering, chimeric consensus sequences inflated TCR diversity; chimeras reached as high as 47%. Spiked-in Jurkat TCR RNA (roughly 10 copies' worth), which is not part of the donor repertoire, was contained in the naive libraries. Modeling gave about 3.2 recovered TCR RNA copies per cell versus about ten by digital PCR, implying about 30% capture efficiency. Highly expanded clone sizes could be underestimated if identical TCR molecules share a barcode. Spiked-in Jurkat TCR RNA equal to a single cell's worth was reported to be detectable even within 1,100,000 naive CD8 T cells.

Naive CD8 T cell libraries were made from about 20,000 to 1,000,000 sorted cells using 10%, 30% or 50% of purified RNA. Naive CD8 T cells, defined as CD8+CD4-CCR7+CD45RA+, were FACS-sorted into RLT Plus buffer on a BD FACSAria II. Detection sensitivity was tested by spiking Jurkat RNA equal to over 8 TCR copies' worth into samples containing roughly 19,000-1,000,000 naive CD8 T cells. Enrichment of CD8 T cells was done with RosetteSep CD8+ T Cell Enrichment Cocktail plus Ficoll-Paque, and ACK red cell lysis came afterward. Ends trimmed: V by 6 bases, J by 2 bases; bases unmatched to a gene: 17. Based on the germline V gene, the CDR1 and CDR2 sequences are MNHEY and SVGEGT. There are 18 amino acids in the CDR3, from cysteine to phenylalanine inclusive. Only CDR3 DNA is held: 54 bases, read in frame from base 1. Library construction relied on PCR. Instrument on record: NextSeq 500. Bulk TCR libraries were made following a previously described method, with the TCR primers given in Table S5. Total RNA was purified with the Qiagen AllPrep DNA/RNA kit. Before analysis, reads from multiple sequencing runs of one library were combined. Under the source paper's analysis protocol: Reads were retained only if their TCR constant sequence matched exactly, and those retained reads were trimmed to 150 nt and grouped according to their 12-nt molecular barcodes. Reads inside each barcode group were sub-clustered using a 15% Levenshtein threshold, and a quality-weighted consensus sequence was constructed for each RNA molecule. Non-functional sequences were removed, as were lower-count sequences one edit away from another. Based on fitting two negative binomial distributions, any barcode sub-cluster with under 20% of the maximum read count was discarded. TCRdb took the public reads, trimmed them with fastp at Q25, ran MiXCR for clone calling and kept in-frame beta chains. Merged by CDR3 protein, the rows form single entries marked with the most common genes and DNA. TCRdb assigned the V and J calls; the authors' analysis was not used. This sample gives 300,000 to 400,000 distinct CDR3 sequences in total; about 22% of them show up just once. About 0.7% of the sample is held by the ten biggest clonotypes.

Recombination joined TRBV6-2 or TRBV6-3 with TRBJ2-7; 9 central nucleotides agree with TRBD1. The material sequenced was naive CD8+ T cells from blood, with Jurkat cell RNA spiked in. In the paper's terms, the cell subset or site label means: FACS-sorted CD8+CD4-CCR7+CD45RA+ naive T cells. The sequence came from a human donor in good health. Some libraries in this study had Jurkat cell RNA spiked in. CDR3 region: CASSSPGQGVWPPYEQYF. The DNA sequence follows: TGTGCCAGCAGCAGCCCGGGACAGGGTGTTTGGCCCCCCTACGAGCAGTACTTC.